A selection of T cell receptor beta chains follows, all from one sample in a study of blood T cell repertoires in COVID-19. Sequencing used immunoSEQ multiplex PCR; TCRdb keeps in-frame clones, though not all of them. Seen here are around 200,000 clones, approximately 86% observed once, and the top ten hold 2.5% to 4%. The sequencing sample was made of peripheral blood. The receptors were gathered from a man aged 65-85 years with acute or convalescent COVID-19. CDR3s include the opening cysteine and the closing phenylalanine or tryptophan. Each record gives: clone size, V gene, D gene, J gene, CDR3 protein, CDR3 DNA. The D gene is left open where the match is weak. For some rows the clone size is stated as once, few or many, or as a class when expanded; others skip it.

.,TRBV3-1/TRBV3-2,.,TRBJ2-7,CASSQVPNTYEQYF,TGTGCCAGCAGCCAAGTGCCTAATACCTACGAGCAGTACTTC
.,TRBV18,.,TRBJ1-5,CASSLDPGGDQPQHF,TGTGCCAGCTCACTGGACCCTGGCGGGGATCAGCCCCAGCATTTT
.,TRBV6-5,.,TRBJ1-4,CASSLDRQEEKLFF,TGTGCCAGCAGCTTAGACAGGCAGGAGGAAAAACTGTTTTTT
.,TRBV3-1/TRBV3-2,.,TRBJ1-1,CASSPRGIGTEAFF,TGTGCCAGCAGCCCTCGGGGGATTGGAACTGAAGCTTTCTTT
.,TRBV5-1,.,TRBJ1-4,CASSLVTGLYEKLFF,TGCGCCAGCAGCTTGGTTACGGGATTATATGAAAAACTGTTTTTT
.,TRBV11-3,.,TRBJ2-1,CASSLDGTSNNEQFF,TGTGCCAGCAGCTTAGATGGGACTTCCAACAATGAGCAGTTCTTC
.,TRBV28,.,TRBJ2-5,CASSLGGRETQYF,TGTGCCAGCAGTTTGGGGGGGCGCGAGACCCAGTACTTC
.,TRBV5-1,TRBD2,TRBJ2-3,CASSHSGDPTDTQYF,TGCGCCAGCAGCCATAGCGGGGATCCCACAGATACGCAGTATTTT
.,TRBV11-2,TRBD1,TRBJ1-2,CASSFSGTGGNGYTF,TGTGCCAGCAGCTTCTCCGGGACAGGGGGTAATGGCTACACCTTC
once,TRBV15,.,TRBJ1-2,CATSRDRGKGGYTF,TGTGCCACCAGCAGAGATCGGGGGAAGGGTGGCTACACCTTC
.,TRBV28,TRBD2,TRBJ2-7,CASSPARGASRYTYEQYF,TGTGCCAGCAGCCCAGCGCGGGGGGCGAGTCGGTATACCTACGAGCAGTACTTC
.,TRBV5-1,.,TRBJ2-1,CASSLGWSYNEQFF,TGCGCCAGCAGCTTGGGGTGGAGCTACAATGAGCAGTTCTTC
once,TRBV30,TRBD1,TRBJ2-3,CAWTPRGTGIGTQYF,TGTGCCTGGACCCCGAGAGGGACAGGGATCGGAACGCAGTATTTT
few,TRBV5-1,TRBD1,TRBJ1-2,CASSRIPGQGDYGYTF,TGCGCCAGCAGCCGAATACCGGGACAGGGGGACTATGGCTACACCTTC
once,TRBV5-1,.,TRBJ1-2,CASSLDPSDSYGYTF,TGCGCCAGCAGCTTGGATCCGTCGGACAGCTATGGCTACACCTTC
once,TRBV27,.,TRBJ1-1,CASSYGQHTEAFF,TGTGCCAGCAGTTACGGACAGCACACTGAAGCTTTCTTT
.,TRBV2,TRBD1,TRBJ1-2,CASIPGQGAFYYGYTF,TGTGCCAGCATCCCGGGACAGGGGGCATTTTACTATGGCTACACCTTC
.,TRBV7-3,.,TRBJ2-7,CASSPNLGAAQYF,TGTGCCAGCAGCCCGAACCTGGGGGCAGCGCAGTACTTC
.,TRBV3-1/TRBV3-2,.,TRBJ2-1,CASSQALEQFF,TGTGCCAGCAGCCAAGCCCTTGAGCAGTTCTTC
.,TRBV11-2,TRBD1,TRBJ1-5,CASSTGTGGGQPQHF,TGTGCCAGCAGCACTGGGACAGGGGGTGGCCAGCCCCAGCATTTT
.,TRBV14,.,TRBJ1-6,CASSQGLGGSYNSPLHF,TGTGCCAGCAGCCAAGGACTGGGGGGGTCCTATAATTCACCCCTCCACTTT
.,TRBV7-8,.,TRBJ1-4,CASSNRQSTNEKLFF,TGTGCCAGCAGCAACCGACAGTCAACTAATGAAAAACTGTTTTTT
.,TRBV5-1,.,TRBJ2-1,CASSRDFYNEQFF,TGCGCCAGCAGCCGCGACTTCTACAATGAGCAGTTCTTC
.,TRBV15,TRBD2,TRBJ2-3,CATSRVKTSGGHTDTQYF,TGTGCCACCAGCAGAGTGAAGACTAGCGGGGGTCACACAGATACGCAGTATTTT
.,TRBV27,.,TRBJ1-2,CASSLLNSYGYTF,TGTGCCAGCAGTTTGCTCAACAGCTATGGCTACACCTTC
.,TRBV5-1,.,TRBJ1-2,CASSLGPGGNGYTF,TGCGCCAGCAGCCTAGGACCTGGGGGCAATGGCTACACCTTC
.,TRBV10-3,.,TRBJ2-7,CAISPQGSYEQYF,TGTGCCATCAGCCCTCAGGGTTCCTACGAGCAGTACTTC
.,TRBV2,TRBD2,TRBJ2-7,CASSEEVGLAGHF,TGTGCCAGCAGTGAAGAAGTGGGACTAGCGGGCCACTTC
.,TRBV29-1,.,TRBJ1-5,CSVVDLQGQPQHF,TGCAGCGTCGTTGACCTGCAGGGACAGCCCCAGCATTTT
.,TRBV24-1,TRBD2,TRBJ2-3,CATSDMQPGLGRGDTQYF,TGTGCCACCAGTGACATGCAGCCGGGACTAGGGAGAGGCGATACGCAGTATTTT
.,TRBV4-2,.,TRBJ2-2,CASSLILDRHTGELFF,TGTGCCAGCAGCCTAATTCTCGACAGGCACACCGGGGAGCTGTTTTTT
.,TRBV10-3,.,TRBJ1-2,CAISEREGSGPGYTF,TGTGCCATCAGTGAAAGAGAAGGAAGTGGGCCTGGCTACACCTTC
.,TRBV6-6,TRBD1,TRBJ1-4,CASSLEGGELFF,TGTGCCAGCAGTTTAGAAGGGGGCGAACTGTTTTTT
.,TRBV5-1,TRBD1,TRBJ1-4,CASSPGQGNEKLFF,TGCGCCAGCAGCCCAGGACAGGGGAATGAAAAACTGTTTTTT
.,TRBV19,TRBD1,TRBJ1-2,CASSIEGQGAYGFGYTF,TGTGCCAGTAGTATAGAAGGGCAGGGGGCGTACGGGTTCGGCTACACCTTC
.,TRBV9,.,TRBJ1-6,CASSVNRDNSPLHF,TGTGCCAGCAGCGTAAACAGGGACAATTCACCCCTCCACTTT
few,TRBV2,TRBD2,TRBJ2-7,CASSDSGGRGYEQYF,TGTGCCAGCAGTGACAGCGGAGGGAGGGGTTACGAGCAGTACTTC